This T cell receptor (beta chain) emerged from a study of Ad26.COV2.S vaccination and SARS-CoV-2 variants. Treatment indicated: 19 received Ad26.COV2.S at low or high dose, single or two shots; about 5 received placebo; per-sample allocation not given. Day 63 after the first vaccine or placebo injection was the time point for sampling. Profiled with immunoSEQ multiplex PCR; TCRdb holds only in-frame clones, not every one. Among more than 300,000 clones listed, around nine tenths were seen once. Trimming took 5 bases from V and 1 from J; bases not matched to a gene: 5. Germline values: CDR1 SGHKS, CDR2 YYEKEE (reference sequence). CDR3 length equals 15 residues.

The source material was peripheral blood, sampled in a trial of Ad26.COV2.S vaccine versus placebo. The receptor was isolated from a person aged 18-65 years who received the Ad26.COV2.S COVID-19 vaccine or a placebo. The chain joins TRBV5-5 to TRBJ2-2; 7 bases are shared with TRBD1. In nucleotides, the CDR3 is TGTGCCAGCAGATTGACAGGGAGGAACACCGGGGAGCTGTTTTTT. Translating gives CASRLTGRNTGELFF.